These 4 T cell receptor beta chains share one sample of origin, sequenced in a study of OX40 agonist ivuxolimab in advanced cancers. Sequencing was performed with immunoSEQ multiplex PCR; in TCRdb, only in-frame clones are kept and a portion is missing. Of some 34,000 clones in the sample, about 88% were seen once. The sample here was CD4+ or CD8+ T cells sorted from blood, taken in a trial of the OX40 agonist ivuxolimab. These receptors came from an adult with an advanced solid tumor such as melanoma, head and neck, liver or kidney cancer.

V gene TRBV6-1 combines with J gene TRBJ2-1; D tentatively reads TRBD1 or TRBD2 (6 bases each). Germline V gene data show CDR1 as MNHNS and CDR2 as SASEGT. Trimming removed 1 base at V and 3 bases at J, with 16 bases between. The CDR3 extends over 17 amino acids. In DNA, the CDR3 is TGTGCCAGCAGTGAAGAGGTGGGGGGCGCCTACTACAATGAGCAGTTCTTC. Translating gives CASSEEVGGAYYNEQFF.

The chain couples TRBV27 to TRBJ2-5; unclear D gene. This CDR3 is 12 amino acids long. Germline CDR1 MNHEY, CDR2 SMNVEV (reference sequence). The V end lost 3 bases, the J end lost 5 bases, and 7 bases lay between the germline ends. The CDR3 reads CASSLNGETQYF. CDR3 sequence (DNA): TGTGCCAGCAGTTTGAACGGGGAGACCCAGTACTTC.

The CDR3 coding sequence is TGTGCCAGCAGCGAGACAAGCGGGAGGGTCCACGAGCAGTACTTC. Its translation: CASSETSGRVHEQYF. The rearrangement uses TRBV7-9 and TRBJ2-7; 10 positions agree with TRBD2. Germline assignment: CDR1 SEHNR and CDR2 FQNEAQ (reference sequence). The V segment lost 5 bases and the J segment 5 bases; nucleotides outside the gene matches: 9. The CDR3 sequence is 15 residues long.

The V gene is TRBV6-5, the J gene TRBJ1-1, with D possibly matching TRBD1 (5 bases). V was cut by 0 bases and J by 5 bases, with 7 bases left in between. Germline lookup yields CDR1 MNHEY and CDR2 SVGAGI. The CDR3 contains 13 residues. DNA for the CDR3: TGTGCCAGCAGTTACTCCGGGGGGACTGAAGCTTTCTTT. As protein: CASSYSGGTEAFF.